The next 31 T cell receptor beta chains were all read from a single sample in a study of neurological immune-mediated disorders. TCRdb reprocessed the 5' RACE reads with MiXCR, giving one entry per CDR3 protein. The sample includes over 65,000 distinct CDR3 sequences, 2.6% of them seen just once. Sequences were obtained from PBMCs. These receptors were collected from a woman in her thirties with multiple sclerosis.

This clonotype has at least ten counts. The chain employs TRBV28 and TRBJ2-7, with D tentatively TRBD2 (5 bases). The germline V and J ends were trimmed by 7 bases and 7 bases, with 17 bases remaining between them. The CDR3 covers 13 residues. CDR1 and CDR2 from the germline V gene are MDHEN and SYDVKM. The CDR3 DNA reads as TGTGCCAGCACCACGGGTGGGCCGGGGGAGCAGTACTTC. The encoded protein is CASTTGGPGEQYF.

In its sample, this clonotype was seen many times. The rearrangement uses TRBV20-1 and TRBJ2-7; D gene unclear. The CDR3 sequence is 16 residues long. Trimming removed 0 bases from V and 3 bases from J, with 18 bases in between. Germline V gives CDR1 DFQATT, CDR2 SNEGSKA (reference sequence). CDR3 protein: CSARDSGPVSHYEQYF. The CDR3 region has the DNA TGCAGTGCTAGAGATTCCGGACCGGTCTCACACTACGAGCAGTACTTC.

This clonotype has a count of ten or more. The genes are TRBV10-2 and TRBJ1-1, with D unresolved. Trimming took off 2 bases at V and 0 bases at J, with 7 bases between the two ends. The CDR3 contains 14 residues. The germline V gene encodes CDR1 WSHSY and CDR2 SAAADI. The CDR3 loop is CASSEPGMNTEAFF. The CDR3 nucleotides read TGCGCCAGCAGTGAGCCGGGGATGAACACTGAAGCTTTCTTT.

This clonotype was observed at least ten times. The rearrangement links TRBV7-2 to TRBJ2-7; TRBD1 might be the D (6 bases). This CDR3 contains 15 residues. The V end was cut by 0 bases, the J end by 4 bases, with 13 bases between. Germline lookup yields CDR1 SGHTA and CDR2 FQGNSA. As DNA, the CDR3 is TGTGCCAGCAGCTTAGCCGCACAGGGTGAATACGAGCAGTACTTC. Translating gives CASSLAAQGEYEQYF. Variable domain in full (rest from reference TRBV7-2 and TRBJ2-7): GAGVSQSPSNKVTEKGKDVELRCDPISGHTALYWYRQSLGQGLEFLIYFQGNSAPDKSGLPSDRFSAERTGGSVSTLTIQRTQQEDSAVYLCASSLAAQGEYEQYFGPGTRLTVT.

There are a few counts of this clonotype. This may arise from a read error, as a much more abundant clone is one base away. The genes are TRBV9 and TRBJ2-3; D uncertain. V lost 0 bases and J lost 2, with 7 bases in between. Germline assignment: CDR1 SGDLS and CDR2 YYNGEE. The CDR3 has 14 residues. This CDR3 reads CASSVELLTDTQYF. The DNA of the CDR3 is TGTGCCAGCAGCGTAGAACTGCTCACAGATACGCAGTATTTT.

In its sample, this clonotype was seen many times. The J gene is TRBJ2-2, the V gene TRBV12-3 or TRBV12-4, with 12 bases aligning to TRBD2. The CDR3 covers 16 residues. The trim removed 3 bases at V and 7 bases at J, leaving 6 bases unmatched. The CDR3 here is CASSFHTTSGSGELFF. For the CDR3, the DNA is TGTGCCAGCAGTTTTCACACGACTAGCGGGAGCGGGGAGCTGTTTTTT.

This clonotype was seen a few times. J is TRBJ2-1 and V is TRBV3-1; D gene unclear. The V gene lost 4 bases and the J gene lost 0 bases, with 7 bases spanning the gap. Germline V lookup: CDR1 LGHDT, CDR2 YNNKEL (reference sequence). The CDR3 is 14 residues long. CDR3 coding DNA: TGTGCCAGCAGCCGGGTGGGCTCCTACAATGAGCAGTTCTTC. It codes for CASSRVGSYNEQFF.

At least ten counts were recorded for this clonotype. The DNA for the CDR3 is TGTGCCAGCAGCCACTCGCCCGGCTACGAGCAGTACTTC. It translates to CASSHSPGYEQYF. The chain links TRBV11-2 to TRBJ2-7; D is unclear. Germline V gene sequence: CDR1 SGHAT, CDR2 FQNNGV. The CDR3 length is 13 residues. V lost 5 bases to trimming and J lost 3 bases, with 11 bases between them.

This clonotype was recorded many times. This chain joins TRBV7-9 and TRBJ1-1; no reliable D call. Germline assignment: CDR1 SEHNR and CDR2 FQNEAQ (reference sequence). This CDR3 contains 13 residues. The ends were cut back, 2 bases at V and 8 bases at J, with 12 bases in the middle. CDR3 coding DNA: TGTGCCAGCAGCTTATCAGGCCCTGGGGAAGCTTTCTTT. It yields the protein CASSLSGPGEAFF.

This clonotype was detected many times. The gene calls are TRBV29-1 and TRBJ2-1; 13 bases align to TRBD2. The germline V gene encodes CDR1 SQVTM and CDR2 ANQGSEA. CDR3 length: 13 amino acids. V lost 7 bases, J lost 7 bases, and 4 bases stayed unmatched. CDR3 sequence reads: CSAQGLAGNEQFF. The CDR3 DNA reads TGCAGCGCCCAGGGACTAGCGGGGAATGAGCAGTTCTTC.

This clonotype appeared many times. The gene calls are TRBV24-1 and TRBJ2-1; TRBD2 agrees at 12 bases. The length of the CDR3 is 17 residues. With V trimmed by 1 base and J by 8 bases, 8 bases remained unmatched. Germline loops: CDR1 KGHDR, CDR2 SFDVKD. This CDR3 reads CATSDFPSGRAVDEQFF. CDR3 bases: TGTGCCACCAGTGATTTTCCTAGCGGGAGGGCCGTTGATGAGCAGTTCTTC.

This clonotype has a count of ten or more. This chain joins TRBV5-1 and TRBJ2-2; D remains ambiguous. The CDR3 extends over 12 amino acids. Germline V gene sequence: CDR1 SGHRS, CDR2 YFSETQ. With 6 bases removed from V and 6 bases from J, the gap between germline ends came to 9 bases. CDR3 loop: CASTRTAGELFF. CDR3 DNA: TGCGCCAGCACGCGGACCGCCGGGGAGCTGTTTTTT.

This clonotype was counted at least ten times. The chain joins TRBV7-9 to TRBJ1-3; no clear D. The germline gives CDR1 SEHNR, CDR2 FQNEAQ (reference sequence). The CDR3 covers 15 residues. The V end was cut by 6 bases, the J end by 0 bases, with 12 bases between. In DNA, the CDR3 is TGTGCCAGCAGTCAAGAGGGCGCCTCTGGAAACACCATATATTTT. Protein product: CASSQEGASGNTIYF.

This clonotype was detected ten times or more. This sequence joins TRBV20-1 and TRBJ2-7, with D perhaps assigned TRBD1 or TRBD2 (6 bases each). The CDR3 runs to 14 residues. Germline CDR1 is DFQATT and CDR2 is SNEGSKA (reference sequence). V gave up 1 base and J gave up 6 bases, with 16 bases separating them. CDR3 sequence (DNA): TGCAGTGCTAGAGTTCCGGGGGCCCTAACCGAGCAGTACTTC. Protein: CSARVPGALTEQYF.

Many counts were recorded for this clonotype. The rearrangement joins TRBV20-1 to TRBJ2-7, with D tentatively TRBD1 (7 bases). Trimming left V 3 bases short and J 3 bases short, with 18 bases between. The CDR3 runs 15 residues. CDR1 and CDR2 from the germline V gene are DFQATT and SNEGSKA (reference sequence). For the CDR3, the DNA is TGCAGTGCTAGTGATAGTGGAGGGGGCAACTACGAGCAGTACTTC. Amino acid sequence: CSASDSGGGNYEQYF.

At least ten counts were recorded for this clonotype. This chain connects TRBV3-1 to TRBJ1-5; possibly TRBD1 for D (5 bases). CDR3 length: 14 amino acids. Trimming cost V 1 base and J 2 bases, with 6 bases left between them. Germline assignment: CDR1 LGHDT and CDR2 YNNKEL (reference sequence). As DNA, the CDR3 is TGTGCCAGCAGCCAAGGAGGGGGCAATCAGCCCCAGCATTTT. Protein product: CASSQGGGNQPQHF.

Many counts were recorded for this clonotype. The genes are TRBV7-8 and TRBJ2-3; 11 positions match TRBD2. V lost 5 bases, J lost 6 bases, and 4 bases stayed unmatched. The germline V gene has CDR1 SGHVS and CDR2 FQNEAQ. The CDR3 consists of 14 residues. The CDR3 protein is CASSPSGRLDTQYF. The CDR3 region has the DNA TGTGCCAGCAGCCCTAGCGGGAGGCTCGATACGCAGTATTTT.

This clonotype was found many times. V usage is TRBV20-1 and J usage is TRBJ2-1, with 10 bases matching TRBD2. The length of the CDR3 is 16 residues. Germline-derived CDR1 and CDR2 are DFQATT and SNEGSKA (reference sequence). V trimming: 0 bases; J trimming: 3 bases; junction bases outside the gene matches: 5. CDR3 in amino acids: CSARDRASGSYNEQFF. The CDR3, as DNA: TGCAGTGCTAGAGATAGGGCTAGCGGGAGCTACAATGAGCAGTTCTTC.

Many counts were recorded for this clonotype. CDR3 sequence reads: CASRPPSGLYTGELFF. In DNA form, the CDR3 reads TGTGCCAGCAGACCCCCCTCGGGACTTTACACCGGGGAGCTGTTTTTT. This chain uses TRBV6-2 or TRBV6-3 with TRBJ2-2; TRBD2 is a possible D gene (6 bases). The CDR3 is made up of 16 amino acids. The ends were cut back, 6 bases at V and 3 bases at J, with 17 bases in the middle. Per germline, CDR1 MNHEY and CDR2 SVGEGT.

Many counts were recorded for this clonotype. This chain links TRBV2 with TRBJ2-5; D is tentatively TRBD1 or TRBD2 (5 bases each). Germline-derived CDR1 and CDR2 are SNHLY and FYNNEI. V was trimmed by 2 bases and J by 1 base, leaving 14 bases between them. The CDR3 spans 16 residues. CDR3 bases: TGTGCCAGCAGTGAATGGGGGATGCAACCCCAAGAGACCCAGTACTTC. Translating it yields CASSEWGMQPQETQYF.

This clonotype has ten or more counts. The rearrangement joins TRBV21-1 to TRBJ1-5; the D call in the table, TRBD1, was not verified against the DNA. TRBV21-1 is designated a pseudogene. This CDR3 region has 14 residues. CDR3 sequence (DNA): TGTGCCAGCAGCTGGGGGGCTAGCAATCAGCCCCAGCATTTT. This encodes CASSWGASNQPQHF.

There are a few counts of this clonotype. A read error may produce the germline difference seen at one junction end. J is TRBJ1-4 and V is TRBV7-9; 10 bases agree with TRBD1. In germline, CDR1 is SEHNR, CDR2 FQNEAQ (reference sequence). CDR3 length equals 14 residues. DNA for the CDR3: TGTGCCAGCAACTTAGGGACAGGGGATGAAAAACTGTTTTTT. The encoded protein is CASNLGTGDEKLFF.

This clonotype was found many times. The chain combines TRBV7-9 with TRBJ2-5, with D hard to call. V lost 3 bases to trimming and J lost 5 bases, with 7 bases between them. This CDR3 has 12 amino acids. Germline V gives CDR1 SEHNR, CDR2 FQNEAQ (reference sequence). This CDR3 reads CASSFFGETQYF. The CDR3 DNA follows: TGTGCCAGCAGCTTTTTTGGTGAGACCCAGTACTTC.

This clonotype was seen ten or more times. The rearrangement uses TRBV27 and TRBJ1-2; D gene unclear. This CDR3 has 14 amino acids. From germline, CDR1 is MNHEY and CDR2 SMNVEV (reference sequence). The V end was cut by 3 bases, the J end by 5 bases, with 13 bases between. This CDR3 is CASSLGPGLYGYTF. DNA for the CDR3: TGTGCCAGCAGTTTGGGTCCCGGTCTTTATGGCTACACCTTC.

This clonotype was detected ten times or more. The V gene is TRBV5-1, the J gene TRBJ2-7, with D perhaps matching TRBD1 or TRBD2 (5 bases each). Trimming stripped 0 bases from V and 2 bases from J, with 9 bases between. The CDR3 covers 14 residues. Per germline, CDR1 SGHRS and CDR2 YFSETQ. The DNA for the CDR3 is TGCGCCAGCAGCTTGGGGGGGAGAGCCTACGAGCAGTACTTC. Its translation is CASSLGGRAYEQYF.

This clonotype was seen repeatedly, ten times or more. CDR3 in amino acids: CSARGLPDSYEQYF. CDR3 coding DNA: TGCAGTGCGCGTGGACTACCCGATTCCTACGAGCAGTACTTC. The V gene is TRBV20-1, the J gene TRBJ2-7, with D perhaps TRBD2 (6 bases). The V gene lost 6 bases and the J gene lost 1 base, with 16 bases spanning the gap. This CDR3 comprises 14 residues. Germline V CDR1 and CDR2: DFQATT, SNEGSKA (reference sequence).

This clonotype has ten or more counts. For the CDR3, the DNA is TGTGCCAGCAGTTTACGGGCCTTCGCTGGTGAGCAGTACTTC. This gives the protein CASSLRAFAGEQYF. This chain links TRBV28 with TRBJ2-7; D gene ambiguous. Germline V lookup: CDR1 MDHEN, CDR2 SYDVKM. This CDR3 is 14 amino acids long. Trimming removed 2 bases from V and 7 bases from J, with 15 bases in between.

Many counts were recorded for this clonotype. This sequence joins TRBV20-1 and TRBJ2-7, with D perhaps TRBD2 (7 bases). V lost 6 bases to trimming and J lost 9 bases, with 27 bases between them. The CDR3 has 15 residues. Germline-derived CDR1 and CDR2 are DFQATT and SNEGSKA (reference sequence). The CDR3 loop reads CSAQPPTTGTTGQYF. The CDR3 DNA is TGCAGTGCGCAACCGCCTACCACAGGGACTACGGGGCAGTACTTC.

This clonotype was recorded at least ten times. This chain joins TRBV5-4 and TRBJ1-4; 7 bases align to TRBD1. V shed 3 bases and J 7 bases; nucleotides not matched to a gene: 21. CDR1 SGHNT and CDR2 YYREEE come from the germline V gene (reference sequence). The length of the CDR3 is 19 residues. The CDR3 nucleotides read TGTGCCAGCAGCTCCGAAAGCGGACAGGTCCTTAAGATTGGTGAAAAACTGTTTTTT. This sequence encodes CASSSESGQVLKIGEKLFF.

This clonotype has ten or more counts. Mismatch with germline at one junction end may stem from a read error. The rearrangement links TRBV7-2 to TRBJ2-2, with 12 bases identical to TRBD2. CDR3 length equals 15 residues. Germline V gives CDR1 SGHTA, CDR2 FQGNSA. The CDR3, as DNA: TGTGCCAGCAGCCTAGCGGGAGGGGTGGCCGGGGAGCTGTTTTTT. Its protein product is CASSLAGGVAGELFF. The whole variable domain, filled in from reference TRBV7-2 and TRBJ2-2, reads GAGVSQSPSNKVTEKGKDVELRCDPISGHTALYWYRQSLGQGLEFLIYFQGNSAPDKSGLPSDRFSAERTGGSVSTLTIQRTQQEDSAVYLCASSLAGGVAGELFFGEGSRLTVL.

This clonotype was observed many times. The chain recombines TRBV5-6 with TRBJ2-7; the D gene is possibly TRBD1 (5 bases). The CDR3 runs 14 residues. Per the germline V gene, CDR1 is SGHDT and CDR2 is YYEEEE. V shed 4 bases and J shed 4 bases, with 15 bases lying between them. The CDR3: CASSLGDSRYEQYF. Here the CDR3 DNA reads TGTGCCAGCAGCCTTGGAGACAGTAGGTACGAGCAGTACTTC.